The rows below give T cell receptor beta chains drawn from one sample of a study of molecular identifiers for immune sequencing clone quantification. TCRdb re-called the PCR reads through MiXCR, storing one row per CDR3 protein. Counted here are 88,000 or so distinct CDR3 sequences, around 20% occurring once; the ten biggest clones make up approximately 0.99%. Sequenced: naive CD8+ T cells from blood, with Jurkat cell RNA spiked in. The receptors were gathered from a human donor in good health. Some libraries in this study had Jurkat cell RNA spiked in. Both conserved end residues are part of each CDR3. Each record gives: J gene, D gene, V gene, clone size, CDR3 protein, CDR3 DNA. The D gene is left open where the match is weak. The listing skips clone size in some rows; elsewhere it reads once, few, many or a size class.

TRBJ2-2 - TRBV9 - CASSDRGAGTGELFF TGTGCCAGCAGCGATAGGGGGGCGGGCACCGGGGAGCTGTTTTTT
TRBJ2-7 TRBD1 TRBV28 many CASSSTGQGYEQYF TGTGCCAGCAGCTCAACGGGACAGGGCTACGAGCAGTACTTC
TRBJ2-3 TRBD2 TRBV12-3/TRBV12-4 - CASKTSGGTLTDTQYF TGTGCCAGCAAAACTAGCGGGGGGACTCTCACAGATACGCAGTATTTT
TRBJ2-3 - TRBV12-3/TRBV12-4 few CASSLGLTDTQYF TGTGCCAGCAGTTTAGGTCTCACAGATACGCAGTATTTT
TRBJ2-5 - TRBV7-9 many CASTPHRVGQETQYF TGTGCCAGCACCCCCCATCGAGTCGGACAAGAGACCCAGTACTTC
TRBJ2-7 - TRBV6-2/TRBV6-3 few CASSSDRRMYEQYF TGTGCCAGCAGTTCTGACAGAAGAATGTACGAGCAGTACTTC
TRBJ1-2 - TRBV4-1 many CASSQDFTFYGYTF TGCGCCAGCAGCCAAGATTTTACCTTTTATGGCTACACCTTC
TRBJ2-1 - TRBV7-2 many CASSLSLGYNEQFF TGTGCCAGCAGCTTATCATTGGGGTACAATGAGCAGTTCTTC
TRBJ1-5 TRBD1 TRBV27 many CASSLGQGANQPQHF TGTGCCAGCAGTTTAGGACAGGGGGCAAATCAGCCCCAGCATTTT
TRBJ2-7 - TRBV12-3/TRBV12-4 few CASSVSSYEQYF TGTGCCAGCAGTGTAAGCTCCTACGAGCAGTACTTC
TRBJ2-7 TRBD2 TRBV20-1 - CSAGGERGVSYEQYF TGCAGTGCCGGGGGGGAGCGGGGGGTTTCCTACGAGCAGTACTTC
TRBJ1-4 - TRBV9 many CASSQNGATNEKLFF TGTGCCAGCAGCCAAAACGGTGCAACTAATGAAAAACTGTTTTTT
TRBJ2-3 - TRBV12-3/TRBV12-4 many CASSFSWGGADTQYF TGTGCCAGCAGTTTCTCGTGGGGAGGTGCAGATACGCAGTATTTT
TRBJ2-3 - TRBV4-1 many CASSQASDTQYF TGCGCCAGCAGCCAAGCGTCAGATACGCAGTATTTT
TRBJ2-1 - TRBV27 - CASSITGFSYNEQFF TGTGCCAGCAGCATAACAGGGTTCTCCTACAATGAGCAGTTCTTC
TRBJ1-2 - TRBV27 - CASSLSGGRGFGYGYTF TGTGCCAGCAGTTTAAGTGGAGGTAGAGGGTTTGGCTATGGCTACACCTTC
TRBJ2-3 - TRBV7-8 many CASSLGGGGTSTDTQYF TGTGCCAGCAGCTTAGGAGGGGGGGGGACTAGCACAGATACGCAGTATTTT
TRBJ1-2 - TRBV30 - CAWKTDTNYGYTF TGTGCCTGGAAAACAGATACTAACTATGGCTACACCTTC
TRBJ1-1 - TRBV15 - CATSRVEVYTEAFF TGTGCCACCAGCAGAGTGGAGGTCTACACTGAAGCTTTCTTT
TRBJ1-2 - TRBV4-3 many CASSQDLTGYPYGYTF TGCGCCAGCAGCCAAGATTTGACAGGCTACCCCTATGGCTACACCTTC
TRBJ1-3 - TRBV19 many CASSMVSGNTIYF TGTGCCAGTAGTATGGTCTCTGGAAACACCATATATTTT
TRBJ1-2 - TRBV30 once CAWSDQGWNYGYTF TGTGCCTGGAGTGATCAGGGATGGAACTATGGCTACACCTTC
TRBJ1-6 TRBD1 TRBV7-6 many CASSPRMDRDSPLHF TGTGCCAGCAGCCCAAGAATGGACAGGGATTCACCCCTCCACTTT
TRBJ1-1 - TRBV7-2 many CASSLAVEAFF TGTGCCAGCAGCTTAGCAGTGGAAGCTTTCTTT
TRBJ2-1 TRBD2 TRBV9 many CASSVVGGGARSEQFF TGTGCCAGCAGCGTAGTGGGCGGGGGGGCCCGGAGTGAGCAGTTCTTC
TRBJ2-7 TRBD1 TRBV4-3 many CASSQDRTGESYEQYF TGCGCCAGCAGCCAAGATCGAACAGGGGAGTCCTACGAGCAGTACTTC
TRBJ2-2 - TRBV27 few CASSLSGAPDTGELFF TGTGCCAGCAGTTTATCAGGGGCGCCGGACACCGGGGAGCTGTTTTTT
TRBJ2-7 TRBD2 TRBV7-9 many CASSGSGTSYEQYF TGTGCCAGCAGCGGTTCCGGGACTAGCTACGAGCAGTACTTC
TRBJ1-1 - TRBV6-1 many CASIGGGTEAFF TGTGCCAGCATCGGCGGTGGGACTGAAGCTTTCTTT
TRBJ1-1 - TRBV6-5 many CASSSGPLDSTNTEAFF TGTGCCAGCAGTTCGGGTCCTTTGGACAGTACGAACACTGAAGCTTTCTTT
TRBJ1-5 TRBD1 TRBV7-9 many CASSPDRGSRKNF TGTGCCAGCAGCCCCGACAGGGGGTCCAGGAAAAATTTT
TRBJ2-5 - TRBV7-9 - CASSALQGRDETQYF TGTGCCAGCAGCGCCCTACAGGGACGGGACGAGACCCAGTACTTC
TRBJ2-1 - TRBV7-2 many CASSLVNDEQFF TGTGCCAGCAGCTTAGTAAACGATGAGCAGTTCTTC
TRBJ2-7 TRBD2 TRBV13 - CASSNSGADEQYF TGTGCCAGCAGCAATAGCGGGGCAGACGAGCAGTACTTC
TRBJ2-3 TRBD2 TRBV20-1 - CSARSSGGTSTDTQCF TGCAGTGCAAGGAGTAGCGGGGGGACTAGCACAGATACGCAGTGTTTT
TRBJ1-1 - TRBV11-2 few CASSLGLWGQNTEAFF TGTGCCAGCAGCTTAGGACTCTGGGGGCAGAACACTGAAGCTTTCTTT
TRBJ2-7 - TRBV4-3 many CASSQGRGPSYEQYF TGCGCCAGCAGCCAAGGTCGGGGGCCCTCCTACGAGCAGTACTTC
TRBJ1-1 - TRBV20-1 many CSAFWSTEAFF TGCAGTGCTTTTTGGAGCACTGAAGCTTTCTTT
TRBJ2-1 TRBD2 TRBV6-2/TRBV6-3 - CASKTSGGGTYNEQFF TGTGCCAGCAAAACTAGCGGAGGGGGGACCTACAATGAGCAGTTCTTC
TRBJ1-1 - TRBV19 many CASSRGADEAFF TGTGCCAGTAGTCGAGGGGCCGATGAAGCTTTCTTT
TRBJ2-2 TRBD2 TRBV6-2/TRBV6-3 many CASSYSSGVNTGELFF TGTGCCAGCAGTTACTCCAGCGGGGTGAACACCGGGGAGCTGTTTTTT
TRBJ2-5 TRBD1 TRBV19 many CASSAATGGNLMTQYF TGTGCCAGTAGTGCAGCGACAGGGGGCAATTTGATGACCCAGTACTTC
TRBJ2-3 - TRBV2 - CASIGSTDTQYF TGTGCCAGCATTGGCAGTACAGATACGCAGTATTTT
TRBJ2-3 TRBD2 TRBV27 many CASSLGGRGSTDTQYF TGTGCCAGCAGTTTAGGCGGGAGGGGCAGCACAGATACGCAGTATTTT
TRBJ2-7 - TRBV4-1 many CASSQLLGLSSYEQYF TGCGCCAGCAGCCAACTCTTAGGACTTTCCTCCTACGAGCAGTACTTC
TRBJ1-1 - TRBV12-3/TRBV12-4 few CASSLWENTEAFF TGTGCCAGCAGTTTATGGGAGAACACTGAAGCTTTCTTT
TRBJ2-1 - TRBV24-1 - CATSDSTWGEQFF TGTGCCACCAGTGATTCCACCTGGGGTGAGCAGTTCTTC
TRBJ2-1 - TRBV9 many CASSVESRASSYNEQFF TGTGCCAGCAGCGTAGAGTCCCGGGCCAGCTCCTACAATGAGCAGTTCTTC
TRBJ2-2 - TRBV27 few CAPRRLRAWTGELFF TGTGCCCCCAGAAGACTACGAGCTTGGACCGGGGAGCTGTTTTTT
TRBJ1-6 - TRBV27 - CASSLSYWDVLSPLHF TGTGCCAGCAGTTTATCGTACTGGGACGTCTTGTCACCCCTCCACTTT
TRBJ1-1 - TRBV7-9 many CASSSRTAPNTEAFF TGTGCCAGCAGCTCCAGGACAGCCCCGAACACTGAAGCTTTCTTT
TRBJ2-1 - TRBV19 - CASSMMADNEQFF TGTGCCAGTAGTATGATGGCAGACAATGAGCAGTTCTTC
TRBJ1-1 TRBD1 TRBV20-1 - CSAEDRALNTEAFF TGCAGTGCTGAAGACAGGGCCCTGAACACTGAAGCTTTCTTT
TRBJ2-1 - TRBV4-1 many CASSQEGTNEQFF TGCGCCAGCAGCCAAGAGGGGACAAATGAGCAGTTCTTC
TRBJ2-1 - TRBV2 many CASTGAQSYNEQFF TGTGCCAGCACCGGCGCCCAATCCTACAATGAGCAGTTCTTC
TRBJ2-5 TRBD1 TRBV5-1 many CASSLPTGGQETQYF TGCGCCAGCAGCCTTCCGACAGGGGGCCAAGAGACCCAGTACTTC
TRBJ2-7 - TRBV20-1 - CSASGGFTYEQYF TGCAGTGCTAGTGGGGGATTCACCTACGAGCAGTACTTC